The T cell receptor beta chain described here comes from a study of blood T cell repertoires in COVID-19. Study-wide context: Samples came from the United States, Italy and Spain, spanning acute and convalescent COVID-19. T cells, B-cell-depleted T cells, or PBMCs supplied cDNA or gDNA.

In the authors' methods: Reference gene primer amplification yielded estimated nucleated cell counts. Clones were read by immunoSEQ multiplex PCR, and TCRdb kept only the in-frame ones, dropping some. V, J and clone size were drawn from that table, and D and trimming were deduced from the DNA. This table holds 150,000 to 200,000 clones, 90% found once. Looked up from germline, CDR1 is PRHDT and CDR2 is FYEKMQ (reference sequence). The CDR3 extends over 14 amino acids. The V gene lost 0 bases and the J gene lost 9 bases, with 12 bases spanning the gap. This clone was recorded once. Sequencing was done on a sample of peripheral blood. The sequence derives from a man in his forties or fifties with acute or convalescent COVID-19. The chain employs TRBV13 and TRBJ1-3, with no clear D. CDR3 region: CASSLGQTVATIYF. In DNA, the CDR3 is TGTGCCAGCAGCTTAGGACAGACGGTCGCCACCATATATTTT.